These 13 T cell receptor beta chains came from one sample sequenced in a study of CD8+ T cells in alopecia areata. Once RNA had been extracted, it was reverse transcribed into cDNA to act as the sequencing template. Profiling relied on immunoSEQ multiplex PCR, and the TCRdb table lists in-frame clones only, not all of them. The sample shows roughly 250,000 clones, approximately 61% of them seen only once. This sample comprised CD4+ T cells sorted from blood, obtained at week 0. The receptors were sampled from a human donor with alopecia areata.

The gene calls are TRBV18 and TRBJ2-7; TRBD1 matches at 10 bases. CDR3 length equals 14 residues. The ends lost 3 bases at V and 5 bases at J; junction bases unmatched: 4. In germline, CDR1 is KGHSH, CDR2 LQKENI. CDR3 DNA: TGTGCCAGCTCACCGGGACAGGGGATCCACGAGCAGTACTTC. Translating it yields CASSPGQGIHEQYF.

The chain joins TRBV7-2 to TRBJ2-6; TRBD1 matches 8 bases. Trimming cost V 5 bases and J 2 bases; bases outside gene matches: 5. CDR1 and CDR2 from the germline V gene are SGHTA and FQGNSA. There are 16 residues in the CDR3. This chain's CDR3 is CASSQRTGTGANVLTF. CDR3 DNA: TGTGCCAGCAGCCAGCGGACAGGGACTGGGGCCAACGTCCTGACTTTC. The full variable domain, rest sourced from reference TRBV7-2 and TRBJ2-6, is GAGVSQSPSNKVTEKGKDVELRCDPISGHTALYWYRQSLGQGLEFLIYFQGNSAPDKSGLPSDRFSAERTGGSVSTLTIQRTQQEDSAVYLCASSQRTGTGANVLTFGAGSRLTVL.

V and J are TRBV7-9 and TRBJ1-3; 7 bases map to TRBD1. The germline gives CDR1 SEHNR, CDR2 FQNEAQ (reference sequence). Trimming at V came to 2 bases and at J to 0 bases, leaving 4 bases not matched to a gene. This CDR3 has 16 residues. In DNA, the CDR3 is TGTGCCAGCAGCTTAACAGGGGCAAGCTCTGGAAACACCATATATTTT. Translation gives CASSLTGASSGNTIYF.

This rearrangement joins TRBV9 to TRBJ2-3; no firm D call. The CDR3 has 13 amino acids. Trimming took off 2 bases at V and 5 bases at J, with 9 bases between the two ends. The V gene's germline CDR1 is SGDLS and CDR2 YYNGEE. The CDR3 DNA follows: TGTGCCAGCAGCGTTTCATTAGGAGATACGCAGTATTTT. This codes for CASSVSLGDTQYF.

The sample holds one count of this clone. Other DNA sequences of this sample code for an identical CDR3. The chain employs TRBV29-1 and TRBJ2-3; 8 bases are shared with TRBD2. The CDR3 runs 14 residues. Unmatched junction bases numbered 3, after V lost 4 bases and J lost 0 bases. The V gene's germline CDR1 is SQVTM and CDR2 ANQGSEA. The CDR3 sequence: CSVVRGGSTDTQYF. For the CDR3, the DNA is TGCAGCGTTGTTCGGGGGGGAAGCACAGATACGCAGTATTTT.

The genes are TRBV29-1 and TRBJ2-5; D is undetermined. CDR1 is SQVTM and CDR2 is ANQGSEA in the germline V gene. The CDR3 consists of 13 residues. Deletions cut 2 bases from V and 3 bases from J, with 10 bases between. The CDR3 nucleotides read TGCAGCGTTGAAATTGTGGTTAAAGAGACCCAGTACTTC. Translating gives CSVEIVVKETQYF. Drawing the rest from reference TRBV29-1 and TRBJ2-5, the complete variable domain is SAVISQKPSRDICQRGTSLTIQCQVDSQVTMMFWYRQQPGQSLTLIATANQGSEATYESGFVIDKFPISRPNLTFSTLTVSNMSPEDSSIYLCSVEIVVKETQYFGPGTRLLVL.

The chain uses TRBV6-6 and TRBJ2-3, with no clear D. V lost 4 bases and J 6 bases, leaving 5 bases between the germline ends. CDR1 is MNHNY, CDR2 SVGAGI, per germline (reference sequence). CDR3 length equals 11 residues. Written as DNA, the CDR3 is TGTGCCAGCAGTTCTCGGGATACGCAGTATTTT. This codes for CASSSRDTQYF.

The genes are TRBV30 and TRBJ1-1; maybe TRBD1 (6 bases). V was shortened by 3 bases and J by 0 bases, with 11 bases between the two germline ends. The CDR3 extends over 14 amino acids. The V gene's germline CDR1 is GTSNPN and CDR2 SVGIG (reference sequence). DNA for the CDR3: TGTGCCTGGAGGTGGCAGGGGTTGAACACTGAAGCTTTCTTT. Its translation: CAWRWQGLNTEAFF.

The rearrangement links TRBV18 to TRBJ2-2, with D possibly matching TRBD1 (5 bases). The CDR3 sequence is 16 residues long. Germline V gene lookup returns CDR1 KGHSH and CDR2 LQKENI. Trimming cost V 2 bases and J 7 bases, with 17 bases left between them. The CDR3 reads CASSPSYPLQDGELFF. As DNA, the CDR3 is TGTGCCAGCTCACCATCTTACCCCTTACAGGACGGGGAGCTGTTTTTT.

The rearrangement joins TRBV9 to TRBJ2-1; D call uncertain. Looked up from germline, CDR1 is SGDLS and CDR2 is YYNGEE. There are 14 residues in the CDR3. Trimming cost V 4 bases and J 3 bases, with 11 bases left between them. The CDR3 nucleotides read TGTGCCAGCAGCTCTATGGGCAGCTACAATGAGCAGTTCTTC. Encoded protein: CASSSMGSYNEQFF.

The J gene is TRBJ1-2, the V gene TRBV5-5; 12 bases match TRBD1. The CDR3 is made up of 15 amino acids. Looked up from germline, CDR1 is SGHKS and CDR2 is YYEKEE (reference sequence). Germline trimming cut 2 bases from V and 8 bases from J; bases unmatched to any gene: 7. The CDR3 coding sequence is TGTGCCAGCAGCTTATCGGGACAGGGGGCCCGCGGCTACACCTTC. It translates to CASSLSGQGARGYTF.

With regard to this clone: The junction and the germline gene differ at one end; a read error may be behind it. The chain employs TRBV30 and TRBJ1-2; D call uncertain. CDR1 is GTSNPN, CDR2 SVGIG, per germline (reference sequence). This CDR3 has 10 residues. This chain's CDR3 is CAWSVPGHTF. The CDR3 DNA sequence: TGTGCCTGGAGTGTACCTGGCCACACCTTC.

This clone was seen more than once but under ten times. V and J are TRBV10-3 and TRBJ1-2; D is unclear. Germline V gene lookup returns CDR1 ENHRY and CDR2 SYGVKD. Trimming removed 0 bases at V and 3 bases at J, with 14 bases between. The CDR3 loop spans 16 amino acids. The CDR3 nucleotides read TGTGCCATCAGTGAGTCGACTTGGTGGGAGGACTATGGCTACACCTTC. This codes for CAISESTWWEDYGYTF.